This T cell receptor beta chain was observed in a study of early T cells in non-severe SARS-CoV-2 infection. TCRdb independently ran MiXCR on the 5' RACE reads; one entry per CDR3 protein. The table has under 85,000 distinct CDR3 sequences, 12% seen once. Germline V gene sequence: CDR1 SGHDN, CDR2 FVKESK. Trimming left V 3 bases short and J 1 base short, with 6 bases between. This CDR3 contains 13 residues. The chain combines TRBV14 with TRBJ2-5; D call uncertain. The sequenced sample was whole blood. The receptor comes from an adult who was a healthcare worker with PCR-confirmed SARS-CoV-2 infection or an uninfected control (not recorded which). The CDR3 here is CASSQWIQETQYF. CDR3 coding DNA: TGTGCCAGCAGCCAGTGGATCCAAGAGACCCAGTACTTC. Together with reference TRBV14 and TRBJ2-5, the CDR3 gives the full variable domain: EAGVTQFPSHSVIEKGQTVTLRCDPISGHDNLYWYRRVMGKEIKFLLHFVKESKQDESGMPNNRFLAERTGGTYSTLKVQPAELEDSGVYFCASSQWIQETQYFGPGTRLLVL.